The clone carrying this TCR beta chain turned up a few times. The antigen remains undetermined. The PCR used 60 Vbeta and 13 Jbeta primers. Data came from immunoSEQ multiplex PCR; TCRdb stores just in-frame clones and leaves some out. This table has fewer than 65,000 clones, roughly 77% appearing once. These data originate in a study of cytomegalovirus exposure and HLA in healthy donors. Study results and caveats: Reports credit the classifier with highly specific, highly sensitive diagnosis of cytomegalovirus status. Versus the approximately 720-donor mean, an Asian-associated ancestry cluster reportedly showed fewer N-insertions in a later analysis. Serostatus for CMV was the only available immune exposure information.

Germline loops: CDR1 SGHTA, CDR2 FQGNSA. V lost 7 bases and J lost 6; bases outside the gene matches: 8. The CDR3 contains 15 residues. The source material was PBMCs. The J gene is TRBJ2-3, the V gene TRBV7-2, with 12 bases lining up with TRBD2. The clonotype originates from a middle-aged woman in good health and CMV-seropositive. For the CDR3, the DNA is TGTGCCAGCACCCCTAGCGGGGGGGCCCGGGATACGCAGTATTTT. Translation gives CASTPSGGARDTQYF.